These T cell receptor beta chains were read from a single sample in a study of T cells in Graves' hyperthyroidism and ophthalmopathy. From the multiplex PCR reads, TCRdb called clonotypes with MiXCR, one entry per CDR3 protein. The sample records some 500,000 distinct CDR3 sequences, under 15% being singletons. Specimen: blood. These receptors were obtained from a woman under 30 with Graves' hyperthyroidism. CDR3s include the opening cysteine and the closing phenylalanine or tryptophan. Fields, in order: V gene, clone size, D gene, J gene, CDR3 length, CDR3 protein, CDR3 DNA. The D gene is left open where the match is weak. Clone size is shown for a subset of rows, as once, few, many or a class of expanded clone.

>TRBV12-3/TRBV12-4|many|TRBD2|TRBJ2-1|11
CASSLTSGEFF
TGTGCCAGCAGTTTGACTAGCGGGGAGTTCTTC
>TRBV7-3|-|TRBD2|TRBJ2-1|16
CASSLIGGRSYNEQFF
TGTGCCAGCAGCTTAATTGGCGGGAGATCCTACAATGAGCAGTTCTTC
>TRBV28|-|-|TRBJ2-7|14
CASSSTLATGEQYF
TGTGCCAGCAGTTCAACCCTAGCGACGGGCGAGCAGTACTTC
>TRBV30|many|-|TRBJ2-5|15
CAWSAPGPFQETQYF
TGTGCCTGGAGTGCCCCGGGGCCCTTCCAAGAGACCCAGTACTTC
>TRBV5-1|many|TRBD2|TRBJ2-1|16
CASSLLGTSGSHEQFF
TGCGCCAGCAGCTTGCTCGGGACTAGCGGGAGCCATGAGCAGTTCTTC
>TRBV2|-|TRBD1|TRBJ1-2|17
CASNLLSGQGTPYGYTF
TGTGCCTCTAATTTATTATCCGGACAGGGGACCCCCTATGGCTACACCTTC
>TRBV5-6|few|-|TRBJ2-1|16
CASSYDRSSDYNEQFF
TGTGCCAGCAGCTACGATAGATCTAGCGATTACAATGAGCAGTTCTTC
>TRBV20-1|many|TRBD1|TRBJ2-1|16
CSARDQGVFTYNEQFF
TGCAGTGCTAGAGATCAGGGGGTTTTCACCTACAATGAGCAGTTCTTC
>TRBV4-1|few|-|TRBJ2-1|17
CASSQGGAGETNNEQFF
TGCGCCAGCAGCCAAGGGGGGGCGGGAGAGACTAACAATGAGCAGTTCTTC
>TRBV14|-|-|TRBJ2-1|13
CVSSQEIRNEQFF
TGTGTCAGCAGCCAAGAAATACGCAATGAGCAGTTCTTC
>TRBV27|-|-|TRBJ1-1|11
CASGLSTEAFF
TGTGCCAGCGGCCTGAGCACTGAAGCTTTCTTT
>TRBV4-1|-|TRBD1|TRBJ1-2|15
CASSHTDREGDGYTF
TGCGCCAGCAGCCACACGGACAGGGAGGGAGATGGCTACACCTTC
>TRBV20-1|many|-|TRBJ1-4|15
CSARARVATNEKLFF
TGCAGTGCTAGAGCAAGAGTTGCAACTAATGAAAAACTGTTTTTT
>TRBV30|-|TRBD1|TRBJ1-2|13
CAHKRQGAYGYTF
TGTGCTCATAAACGACAGGGAGCCTATGGCTACACCTTC
>TRBV19|-|TRBD2|TRBJ2-1|16
CASSTTPSGRDNEQFF
TGTGCCAGTAGTACGACCCCTAGCGGTAGAGACAATGAGCAGTTCTTC
>TRBV5-1|many|TRBD2|TRBJ2-5|14
CASGASGLQETQYF
TGCGCCAGCGGGGCTAGCGGGTTACAAGAGACCCAGTACTTC
>TRBV19|once|-|TRBJ2-6|13
CASSIRDQDVLTF
TGTGCCAGTAGTATAAGGGACCAAGATGTCCTGACTTTC
>TRBV5-1|many|TRBD2|TRBJ2-1|17
CASSLQGSAGSFGEQFF
TGCGCCAGCAGCCTTCAGGGATCAGCGGGGAGTTTTGGTGAGCAGTTCTTC
>TRBV7-3|-|-|TRBJ1-1|12
CASSSLDGQAFF
TGTGCCAGCAGCTCCCTGGACGGGCAAGCTTTCTTT
>TRBV19|many|TRBD1|TRBJ2-2|17
CASSIVRDRARTGELFF
TGTGCCAGTAGTATAGTTCGGGACAGGGCGCGGACCGGGGAGCTGTTTTTT
>TRBV6-1|-|TRBD2|TRBJ2-1|15
CASQGARLANNEQFF
TGTGCCAGCCAGGGCGCGAGACTAGCGAACAATGAGCAGTTCTTC
>TRBV6-1|many|TRBD1|TRBJ2-7|16
CASIMSGGQGSYEQYF
TGTGCCAGCATCATGTCAGGCGGACAGGGCTCCTACGAGCAGTACTTC
>TRBV9|-|-|TRBJ2-1|14
CASSAGTGENEQFF
TGTGCCAGCAGCGCCGGGACTGGTGAAAATGAGCAGTTCTTC
>TRBV6-1|many|-|TRBJ1-2|11
CASNQFYGYTF
TGTGCCAGCAACCAGTTCTATGGCTACACCTTC
>TRBV11-2|many|TRBD1|TRBJ2-7|14
CASRRQGSTYEQYF
TGTGCCAGCAGGCGACAGGGGTCAACCTACGAGCAGTACTTC
>TRBV6-1|many|TRBD1|TRBJ1-1|11
CASGTVAEAFF
TGTGCCAGCGGGACAGTTGCTGAAGCTTTCTTT
>TRBV5-4|few|TRBD2|TRBJ2-2|16
CASSLGSGRSTGELFF
TGTGCCAGCAGCTTGGGTAGCGGGAGGTCCACCGGGGAGCTGTTTTTT
>TRBV3-1|few|-|TRBJ2-1|13
CASSQEGEHEQFF
TGTGCCAGCAGCCAAGAGGGGGAACATGAGCAGTTCTTC
>TRBV6-1|many|-|TRBJ1-2|14
CATLLSLSNYGYTF
TGTGCCACCCTTCTCTCCTTATCTAACTATGGCTACACCTTC
>TRBV19|many|TRBD1|TRBJ1-2|14
CAIKPGQNNYGYTF
TGTGCCATCAAACCGGGACAGAATAACTATGGCTACACCTTC
>TRBV20-1|many|-|TRBJ1-1|15
CSAREGRSWVTEAFF
TGCAGTGCTAGAGAGGGGCGGAGTTGGGTCACTGAAGCTTTCTTT
>TRBV20-1|many|-|TRBJ1-1|12
CSASGGQREAFF
TGCAGTGCTAGCGGCGGGCAGCGGGAAGCTTTCTTT
>TRBV2|few|-|TRBJ2-1|17
CASRDRGLAGGWNEQFF
TGTGCCAGCCGGGACAGGGGGCTAGCGGGAGGTTGGAATGAGCAGTTCTTC
>TRBV9|few|TRBD1|TRBJ1-1|17
CASSRTGATLFNTEAFF
TGTGCCAGCAGTAGAACAGGGGCCACCCTCTTTAACACTGAAGCTTTCTTT
>TRBV5-1|-|-|TRBJ2-1|14
CASSLREGYNKQFF
TGCGCCAGCAGCTTGCGGGAAGGGTACAATAAGCAGTTCTTC
>TRBV2|many|TRBD2|TRBJ2-1|16
CASSYSGRASYNEQFF
TGTGCCAGCAGCTATAGCGGGAGGGCCAGTTACAATGAGCAGTTCTTC
>TRBV30|many|-|TRBJ2-1|14
CAWRDGVSYNEQFF
TGTGCCTGGAGGGACGGGGTCTCCTACAATGAGCAGTTCTTC
>TRBV12-5|many|-|TRBJ1-5|16
CASGPLPGDTYQPQHF
TGTGCTAGTGGTCCCCTACCAGGGGACACGTATCAGCCCCAGCATTTT
>TRBV5-1|many|-|TRBJ2-1|11
CASSLTYEQFF
TGCGCCAGCAGCTTAACATACGAGCAGTTCTTC
>TRBV7-2|-|-|TRBJ2-1|23
CARSLVWDSRRAGDQQGINEQFF
TGTGCCAGGAGCTTAGTATGGGACAGCCGACGAGCGGGAGACCAACAAGGGATCAATGAGCAGTTCTTC
>TRBV3-1|many|-|TRBJ1-1|15
CASSQALRADTEAFF
TGTGCCAGCAGCCAAGCTCTCAGGGCGGACACTGAAGCTTTCTTT